This TCR beta chain is from a study of regulatory T cells in long-lasting Graves disease. With iRepertoire HTBI primers and Arm-PCR of CDR3 regions, TCR beta libraries were built. TCRdb reanalysed the multiplex PCR reads using MiXCR and keeps one entry per CDR3 protein. The data show over 500,000 distinct CDR3 sequences, about 16% seen once. Time point denoted: newly diagnosed GD, antithyroid drugs for less than 3 months. The TCR library was made from RNA extracted from PBMCs. Trimming pared 6 bases from V and 3 bases from J, leaving 12 bases between. Germline V gives CDR1 SNHLY, CDR2 FYNNEI. CDR3 length equals 13 residues. At least ten counts were recorded for this clonotype. The same sample was also used in a study of T cells in Graves' hyperthyroidism and ophthalmopathy. From that report: Hyperthyroidism, newly diagnosed and lasting under 2 months, affected patients aged 18 to 65. Diagnostic assessment was based on clinical symptoms, serum thyroxine and TRAb, thyroid ultrasound and orbital computed tomography. HTBI primers were used for first-round RT-PCR of the TCR CDR3.

The genes are TRBV2 and TRBJ2-7, with D maybe TRBD2 (6 bases). This clonotype was obtained from a man in his late teens or twenties with Graves disease. The source material was peripheral blood mononuclear cells (PBMCs), sampled at new diagnosis, from a patient treated with antithyroid drugs. CDR3 DNA: TGTGCCAGCAGCCGGGATAGCGGCTACGAGCAGTACTTC. Its protein product is CASSRDSGYEQYF. The whole variable domain, remainder taken from reference TRBV2 and TRBJ2-7, is EPEVTQTPSHQVTQMGQEVILRCVPISNHLYFYWYRQILGQKVEFLVSFYNNEISEKSEIFDDQFSVERPDGSNFTLKIRSTKLEDSAMYFCASSRDSGYEQYFGPGTRLTVT.